This TCR beta chain was profiled in a study of chemoradiotherapy in HPV16-positive cancers. The overall study: Two HPV16-positive patients' cells yielded candidate HPV-specific clones and common motifs.

The CDR3 spans 15 residues. Germline CDR1 is LGHNT and CDR2 is FRNRAP. The ends lost 2 bases at V and 2 bases at J; junction bases unmatched: 3. The data were produced by immunoSEQ multiplex PCR, yet TCRdb's version contains in-frame clones alone and is incomplete. The sample contains 9,500 to 12,000 clones, around 68% of which appear only once. The chain recombines TRBV12-5 with TRBJ2-4; TRBD1 matches 7 bases. This clonotype was obtained from a human donor with HPV-associated anogenital cancer. The specimen was collected from a patient who underwent chemoradiotherapy. The CDR3 protein is CASGLLQGTKNIQYF. DNA for the CDR3: TGTGCTAGTGGTTTGTTACAGGGGACCAAAAACATTCAGTACTTC.